The source of this TCR beta chain is a study of tumor T cells in aggressive B-cell lymphoma. TCRdb's table, derived via immunoSEQ multiplex PCR, lists solely in-frame clones and lacks some. The data contain some 2,000 clones, approximately 86% of them singletons. V dropped 0 bases and J dropped 4; count of bases not matched to a gene: 3. Germline V gene data show CDR1 as SGHDT and CDR2 as YYEEEE. This CDR3 spans 14 amino acids. The chain links TRBV5-6 to TRBJ1-2, with 7 bases identical to TRBD1. The sample comprised tumor tissue. The receptor was derived from an adult with diffuse large B cell lymphoma. CDR3 DNA sequence: TGTGCCAGCAGCTTGGAAGGGACAGCCTATGGCTACACCTTC. It yields the protein CASSLEGTAYGYTF.